The present TCR beta chain was sequenced within a study of blood T cell repertoires in COVID-19. Study as a whole: Donors in the United States, Italy and Spain gave samples during acute or convalescent COVID-19. Nucleic acid was either cDNA or gDNA, and it came from T cells, B-cell-depleted T cells, or PBMCs.

Authors' data handling: From reference gene primer amplification, estimates of nucleated cell counts were derived. Clones were sequenced by immunoSEQ multiplex PCR, and TCRdb holds only the in-frame ones, with some missing. D and trimming come from the DNA, and the V and J calls and clone size come from that table. This sample yields about 140,000 clones, of which 70% to 90% are seen a single time; approximately 10% belongs to the top ten. Source material: peripheral blood. The receptor's source is a woman of 80 years or more with acute or convalescent COVID-19.

CDR3 protein: CSVARTGANTEAFF. CDR3 nucleotide sequence: TGCAGCGTTGCTCGGACAGGGGCCAACACTGAAGCTTTCTTT. The V gene is TRBV29-1, the J gene TRBJ1-1, with 9 positions matching TRBD1. V was clipped by 4 bases and J by 2 bases; unmatched bases: 5. This CDR3 has 14 amino acids. Germline V gene sequence: CDR1 SQVTM, CDR2 ANQGSEA.